One and the same sample provided the 11 T cell receptor beta chains below, sequenced in a study of cytotoxic CD8 clonotypes in ibrutinib-treated CLL. TCRdb's table, derived via immunoSEQ multiplex PCR, lists solely in-frame clones and lacks some. Of under 75,000 clones listed, approximately 71% are singletons. The source material was PBMCs, sampled after 12 months of ibrutinib treatment. These receptors were taken from a human donor with chronic lymphocytic leukemia.

This clone appeared a single time. V gene TRBV19 combines with J gene TRBJ2-7, with unresolved D. The CDR3 spans 14 residues. Trimming pared 7 bases from V and 3 bases from J, leaving 16 bases between. Germline V gene lookup returns CDR1 LNHDA and CDR2 SQIVND (reference sequence). The CDR3 protein is CASITVETCYEQYF. In nucleotides, the CDR3 is TGTGCCAGTATTACGGTCGAAACCTGCTACGAGCAGTACTTC.

V is TRBV7-8 and J is TRBJ2-3, with TRBD2 matching over 13 bases. V dropped 5 bases and J dropped 6; count of bases not matched to a gene: 8. From germline, CDR1 is SGHVS and CDR2 FQNEAQ. The CDR3 runs to 16 residues. CDR3 DNA sequence: TGTGCCAGCAGCCCCAGGACTAGCGGGAGTGGGGATACGCAGTATTTT. It yields the protein CASSPRTSGSGDTQYF.

In this sample, this clone turned up a few times. The chain links TRBV18 to TRBJ2-7; D is tentatively TRBD1 or TRBD2 (5 bases each). V was cut by 6 bases and J by 6 bases, with 15 bases left in between. Germline CDR1 and CDR2: KGHSH and LQKENI. This CDR3 is 13 amino acids long. The chain's CDR3 is CASSTRAAGEQYF. In nucleotides, the CDR3 is TGTGCCAGCTCGACCAGGGCGGCGGGCGAGCAGTACTTC.

Note on this clone: The germline gene is not matched at one end of the junction; a read error may be the cause. This rearrangement joins TRBV11-2 to TRBJ1-1; D unclear. This CDR3 is built from 16 residues. CDR1 SGHAT and CDR2 FQNNGV come from the germline V gene. CDR3 nucleotide sequence: TGTGCCAGCAGCCTAGAGTCTGGGGTCCCAAACACTGAAGCTTTCTTT. Amino acid sequence: CASSLESGVPNTEAFF.

The chain uses TRBV4-3 and TRBJ2-7; D not certain. The CDR3 is 15 residues long. Germline V gives CDR1 LGHNA, CDR2 YSLEER. V lost 0 bases and J lost 0, with 9 bases in between. The CDR3 sequence: CASSQDHVSSYEQYF. CDR3 in DNA: TGCGCCAGCAGCCAAGATCACGTGAGCTCCTACGAGCAGTACTTC.

This sequence joins TRBV7-6 and TRBJ2-7, with 9 bases that match TRBD2. The CDR3 is 13 amino acids. Trimming took 4 bases from V and 4 from J; bases not matched to a gene: 2. The germline V gene has CDR1 SGHVS and CDR2 FNYEAQ. In nucleotides, the CDR3 is TGTGCCAGCAGCTCAGGACTAGCGTACGAGCAGTACTTC. Translating gives CASSSGLAYEQYF.

The V and J genes are TRBV2 and TRBJ2-2; TRBD2 matches at 9 bases. The CDR3 has 14 amino acids. J was trimmed by 6 bases and V by 5 bases; bases with no gene match: 4. Germline CDR1 and CDR2: SNHLY and FYNNEI. The CDR3 region has the DNA TGTGCCAGCAGTCGACTAGCGGAGGCCGGGGAGCTGTTTTTT. Protein product: CASSRLAEAGELFF.

V gene TRBV5-4 combines with J gene TRBJ2-7, with 12 bases lining up with TRBD2. The CDR3 runs to 15 residues. The junction had 5 bases not matched to a gene; V was cut back by 4 bases and J by 3 bases. Germline V CDR1 and CDR2: SGHNT, YYREEE (reference sequence). The CDR3 nucleotides read TGTGCCAGCAGCGCGGCGACTAGCGGGAGCTACGAGCAGTACTTC. Translation gives CASSAATSGSYEQYF. Based on the CDR3 plus reference TRBV5-4 and TRBJ2-7, the full variable domain is ETGVTQSPTHLIKTRGQQVTLRCSSQSGHNTVSWYQQALGQGPQFIFQYYREEENGRGNFPPRFSGLQFPNYSSELNVNALELDDSALYLCASSAATSGSYEQYFGPGTRLTVT.

The chain joins TRBV27 to TRBJ2-3, with D uncertain. From germline, CDR1 is MNHEY and CDR2 SMNVEV (reference sequence). The CDR3 length is 15 residues. Trimming took off 2 bases at V and 0 bases at J, with 9 bases between the two ends. The CDR3 bases are TGTGCCAGCAGTTTAGGAGTCCTAAGCACAGATACGCAGTATTTT. Translated: CASSLGVLSTDTQYF.

The V and J genes are TRBV5-5 and TRBJ2-7, with 11 positions matching TRBD2. The CDR3 is 15 amino acids. CDR1 and CDR2 (germline): SGHKS, YYEKEE (reference sequence). Trimming cost V 4 bases and J 0 bases; bases outside gene matches: 3. DNA for the CDR3: TGTGCCAGCAGCGCGCTAGCGGGAGGCTCCTACGAGCAGTACTTC. Translated, it gives CASSALAGGSYEQYF.

This clone came up a few times. This chain links TRBV28 with TRBJ2-7; TRBD2 is a possible D gene (5 bases). CDR3 length: 14 residues. V lost 3 bases and J lost 2, with 11 bases in between. The germline V gene has CDR1 MDHEN and CDR2 SYDVKM. For the CDR3, the DNA is TGTGCCAGCAGTTTGGCGCTCGGGACCTACGAGCAGTACTTC. Amino acid sequence: CASSLALGTYEQYF.